The next 28 T cell receptor beta chains were all read from a single sample in a study of T-cell reconstitution after alpha-beta-depleted transplantation in children. Preparing the TCRbeta library involved the use of unique molecular identifiers. TCRdb reprocessed the PCR reads with MiXCR, giving one entry per CDR3 protein. This sample yields roughly 100,000 distinct CDR3 sequences, of which roughly 8.3% are seen a single time; 6.9% belongs to the top ten. This sample comprised PBMCs from the stem cell graft donor, obtained from the stem cell graft. Every receptor here comes from a human donor who donated a stem cell graft to a child with congenital amegakaryocytic thrombocytopenia.

This clonotype was counted ten times or more. The rearrangement links TRBV7-2 to TRBJ2-1; 7 bases agree with TRBD1. This CDR3 is 16 amino acids long. V was clipped by 7 bases and J by 6 bases; unmatched bases: 15. The germline CDR1 and CDR2 sequences are SGHTA and FQGNSA. CDR3 coding DNA: TGTGCCAGCACCCTTAGTCCGGGACAGCTATCCAATGAGCAGTTCTTC. This gives the protein CASTLSPGQLSNEQFF. The full variable domain, with the rest looked up from reference TRBV7-2 and TRBJ2-1, is GAGVSQSPSNKVTEKGKDVELRCDPISGHTALYWYRQSLGQGLEFLIYFQGNSAPDKSGLPSDRFSAERTGGSVSTLTIQRTQQEDSAVYLCASTLSPGQLSNEQFFGPGTRLTVL.

This clonotype was recorded many times. The chain employs TRBV6-5 and TRBJ1-5; 8 positions match TRBD1. This CDR3 is 14 amino acids long. Losses at the gene ends were 6 bases for V and 1 base for J; bases not matched to a gene: 2. Germline assignment: CDR1 MNHEY and CDR2 SVGAGI. CDR3 coding DNA: TGTGCCAGCAGACGGACAGGGAGCAATCAGCCCCAGCATTTT. Translating gives CASRRTGSNQPQHF.

This clonotype was seen ten or more times. The gene calls are TRBV7-9 and TRBJ2-3, with TRBD2 matching over 11 bases. Germline lookup yields CDR1 SEHNR and CDR2 FQNEAQ (reference sequence). V shed 3 bases and J 5 bases; nucleotides not matched to a gene: 4. The CDR3 consists of 15 residues. The CDR3 sequence is CASSFPTSGEDTQYF. The DNA for the CDR3 is TGTGCCAGCAGCTTCCCGACTAGCGGGGAAGATACGCAGTATTTT.

This clonotype showed up many times. The chain is built from TRBV12-3 or TRBV12-4 and TRBJ1-1, with TRBD1 as a possible D gene (6 bases). V was pared by 3 bases and J by 5 bases, with 16 bases between. This CDR3 comprises 15 residues. CDR3 loop: CASSLGGGIGTEAFF. CDR3 nucleotide sequence: TGTGCCAGCAGTTTGGGAGGGGGGATTGGTACTGAAGCTTTCTTT.

Notes on this clonotype: This clone may be a read error of a much larger clone one base away. The chain is built from TRBV3-1 and TRBJ2-7; 7 bases map to TRBD2. This CDR3 region has 13 residues. Per the germline V gene, CDR1 is LGHDT and CDR2 is YNNKEL (reference sequence). The CDR3 DNA sequence: TGTGCCAGCAGCCAACAGCGGGGATACGACCAGTACTTC. Its protein product is CASSQQRGYDQYF.

Many counts were recorded for this clonotype. The chain links TRBV15 to TRBJ1-1; TRBD1 matches 7 bases. This CDR3 has 16 amino acids. V lost 0 bases and J lost 0; bases outside the gene matches: 4. Per the germline V gene, CDR1 is LNHNV and CDR2 is YYDKDF (reference sequence). The CDR3 loop is CATSREPGQLNTEAFF. The CDR3 nucleotides are TGTGCCACCAGCAGAGAGCCGGGACAGCTGAACACTGAAGCTTTCTTT.

This clonotype was recorded many times. The V gene is TRBV5-1, the J gene TRBJ2-5; D ambiguous. Germline V gives CDR1 SGHRS, CDR2 YFSETQ. The germline V and J ends were trimmed by 4 bases and 5 bases, with 15 bases remaining between them. The CDR3 consists of 14 residues. CDR3 in amino acids: CASSPSTHGETQYF. CDR3 coding DNA: TGCGCCAGCAGCCCTTCGACCCACGGGGAGACCCAGTACTTC.

This clonotype was counted many times. The J gene is TRBJ2-5, the V gene TRBV6-6; tentatively, D is TRBD2 (6 bases). This CDR3 is 12 amino acids long. The V gene's germline CDR1 is MNHNY and CDR2 SVGAGI (reference sequence). Trimming pared 6 bases from V and 5 bases from J, leaving 10 bases between. CDR3 DNA sequence: TGTGCCAGCAGATCGGAGGGGGAGACCCAGTACTTC. Translated, it gives CASRSEGETQYF.

This clonotype has ten or more counts. The J gene is TRBJ1-6, the V gene TRBV6-2 or TRBV6-3; 8 nucleotides line up with TRBD1. The CDR3 covers 17 residues. Germline V gene lookup returns CDR1 MNHEY and CDR2 SVGEGT. V lost 6 bases and J lost 0; bases outside the gene matches: 7. CDR3 protein: CASSPGTGSSYNSPLHF. CDR3 nucleotides: TGTGCCAGCAGCCCCGGGACAGGAAGCTCCTATAATTCACCCCTCCACTTT.

This clonotype was recorded at least ten times. The chain combines TRBV7-6 with TRBJ2-3; D not certain. The CDR3 spans 14 residues. Germline V gene lookup returns CDR1 SGHVS and CDR2 FNYEAQ. Trimming pared 3 bases from V and 1 base from J, leaving 8 bases between. CDR3 region: CASSLELGTDTQYF. DNA of the CDR3: TGTGCCAGCAGCTTGGAGCTAGGCACAGATACGCAGTATTTT.

This clonotype was recorded at least ten times. The J gene is TRBJ1-5, the V gene TRBV7-9; D is unclear. Trimming left V 5 bases short and J 3 bases short, with 17 bases between. The CDR3 length is 16 residues. Looked up from germline, CDR1 is SEHNR and CDR2 is FQNEAQ (reference sequence). CDR3 protein: CASSPGSGSYNQPQHF. CDR3 nucleotide sequence: TGTGCCAGCAGCCCAGGTTCCGGCAGTTACAATCAGCCCCAGCATTTT.

The chain uses TRBV19 and TRBJ2-1; 9 positions match TRBD1. J gave up 7 bases and V 6 bases, and 4 bases lay outside the gene matches. CDR3 length equals 13 residues. Germline-derived CDR1 and CDR2 are LNHDA and SQIVND (reference sequence). The DNA of the CDR3 is TGTGCCAGTAGCACAGGGGGCTGGAATGAGCAGTTCTTC. Residues: CASSTGGWNEQFF.

This clonotype has at least ten counts. This chain connects TRBV7-2 to TRBJ2-1, with TRBD2 matching 9 bases. Germline V CDR1 and CDR2: SGHTA, FQGNSA. This CDR3 region has 15 residues. V trimming: 4 bases; J trimming: 9 bases; junction bases outside the gene matches: 10. CDR3 protein: CASSYLAGRTSEQFF. CDR3 nucleotides: TGTGCCAGCAGCTACCTAGCGGGGAGAACTAGTGAGCAGTTCTTC.

This clonotype was counted at least ten times. The V gene is TRBV7-9, the J gene TRBJ1-2; 9 bases are shared with TRBD1. This CDR3 is built from 17 residues. Germline trimming cut 4 bases from V and 4 bases from J; bases unmatched to any gene: 13. The germline gives CDR1 SEHNR, CDR2 FQNEAQ (reference sequence). CDR3 sequence: CASSSSPGQGSIYGYTF. CDR3 DNA: TGTGCCAGCAGCTCGAGTCCGGGACAGGGTTCGATCTATGGCTACACCTTC.

This clonotype appeared a few times. This chain connects TRBV20-1 to TRBJ1-2; possible D gene TRBD1, 6 bases. The CDR3 has 15 amino acids. V was clipped by 4 bases and J by 2 bases, with 17 bases between them. Germline V gene lookup returns CDR1 DFQATT and CDR2 SNEGSKA (reference sequence). The CDR3 region has the DNA TGCAGTGCTATCGGCGGCACAGGGCGGAACTATGGCTACACCTTC. As protein: CSAIGGTGRNYGYTF.

This clonotype showed up many times. This rearrangement joins TRBV6-6 to TRBJ2-3; D is uncertain. Looked up from germline, CDR1 is MNHNY and CDR2 is SVGAGI (reference sequence). The CDR3 runs to 13 residues. CDR3 nucleotides: TGTGCGGGCTCGATGGAGTACACAGATACGCAGTATTTT. Translating gives CAGSMEYTDTQYF.

The chain combines TRBV7-2 with TRBJ2-5, with 8 bases fitting TRBD1. Losses at the gene ends were 8 bases for V and 2 bases for J; bases not matched to a gene: 10. The CDR3 is 15 residues long. Per the germline V gene, CDR1 is SGHTA and CDR2 is FQGNSA. The CDR3 region has the DNA TGTGCCAGCGAACCCGGGACAGGAAATCAAGAGACCCAGTACTTC. Residues: CASEPGTGNQETQYF.

This clonotype has ten or more counts. The J gene is TRBJ2-1, the V gene TRBV5-1; 10 bases match TRBD2. The CDR3 length is 15 residues. The V gene's germline CDR1 is SGHRS and CDR2 YFSETQ. Unmatched junction bases numbered 10, after V lost 6 bases and J lost 7 bases. CDR3 nucleotides: TGCGCCAGCACTTCAGCGGGAGGGCTATATAATGAGCAGTTCTTC. Translating gives CASTSAGGLYNEQFF.

Many counts were recorded for this clonotype. The chain carries TRBV9 and TRBJ1-1; no reliable D call. The CDR3 runs to 13 residues. Germline loops: CDR1 SGDLS, CDR2 YYNGEE. V was trimmed by 2 bases and J by 11 bases, leaving 16 bases between them. The CDR3 sequence: CASSVSLAGAAFF. Written as DNA, the CDR3 is TGTGCCAGCAGCGTCTCCTTGGCGGGCGCGGCTTTCTTT.

The table lists this clonotype with many counts. In nucleotides, the CDR3 is TGCGCCAGCAGCTTGGGGACAGGGATTCTCGAGCAGTACTTC. Translated, it gives CASSLGTGILEQYF. The V and J genes are TRBV5-1 and TRBJ2-7; TRBD1 agrees at 8 bases. The germline CDR1 and CDR2 sequences are SGHRS and YFSETQ. V shed 0 bases and J 6 bases; nucleotides not matched to a gene: 5. The CDR3 loop spans 14 amino acids. The variable domain in full, completed from reference TRBV5-1 and TRBJ2-7, reads KAGVTQTPRYLIKTRGQQVTLSCSPISGHRSVSWYQQTPGQGLQFLFEYFSETQRNKGNFPGRFSGRQFSNSRSEMNVSTLELGDSALYLCASSLGTGILEQYFGPGTRLTVT.

This clonotype has a count of ten or more. The V gene is TRBV10-3, the J gene TRBJ1-1; tentative D call: TRBD1 (6 bases). CDR1 and CDR2 (germline): ENHRY, SYGVKD. Trimming left V 0 bases short and J 5 bases short, with 10 bases between. The CDR3 length is 14 residues. CDR3 coding DNA: TGTGCCATCAGTGAGTCAGGGGGTCGGACTGAAGCTTTCTTT. Residues: CAISESGGRTEAFF.

This clonotype was counted at least ten times. The chain combines TRBV7-9 with TRBJ1-5; the D is unclear. Trimming left V 1 base short and J 4 bases short, with 14 bases between. The germline V gene has CDR1 SEHNR and CDR2 FQNEAQ (reference sequence). This CDR3 is built from 16 residues. CDR3 sequence (DNA): TGTGCCAGCAGCTTAGAGGGAGGACTGAGTAATCAGCCCCAGCATTTT. Its translation is CASSLEGGLSNQPQHF.

This clonotype came up a few times. The rearrangement joins TRBV5-1 to TRBJ2-7; 9 bases align to TRBD1. After removal of 3 bases from V and 2 bases from J, the junction contained 15 bases not matched to a gene. CDR1 is SGHRS and CDR2 is YFSETQ in the germline V gene. The CDR3 sequence is 18 residues long. In DNA form, the CDR3 reads TGCGCCAGCAGCTGGTATCCACCCGACAGGGGGTATGCCTACGAGCAGTACTTC. Amino acids: CASSWYPPDRGYAYEQYF.

This clonotype was detected many times. The gene calls are TRBV25-1 and TRBJ1-2, with D possibly TRBD1 on 6 matching bases. The germline V gene encodes CDR1 MGHDK and CDR2 SYGVNS. Trimming shortened V by 5 bases and J by 4 bases, and 11 bases separated the two germline ends. This CDR3 comprises 13 residues. CDR3 DNA: TGTGCCAGCAGTAAGACAGGTTCCTATGGCTACACCTTC. Translated, it gives CASSKTGSYGYTF.

The genes are TRBV12-3 or TRBV12-4 and TRBJ2-5; no clear D. V was shortened by 4 bases and J by 5 bases, with 14 bases between the two germline ends. The CDR3 covers 14 residues. CDR3 sequence (DNA): TGTGCCAGCAGTTGGCAGGTACCTCCGGAGACCCAGTACTTC. Its translation is CASSWQVPPETQYF.

This clonotype was recorded at least ten times. The genes are TRBV5-5 and TRBJ1-1; TRBD1 is a possible D gene (5 bases). From germline, CDR1 is SGHKS and CDR2 YYEKEE (reference sequence). Trimming took 4 bases from V and 5 from J, leaving 18 bases between them. This CDR3 region has 15 residues. CDR3: CASSPPPGGGTEAFF. In DNA, the CDR3 is TGTGCCAGCAGCCCCCCCCCGGGGGGAGGAACTGAAGCTTTCTTT. The variable domain in full, with the rest retrieved from reference TRBV5-5 and TRBJ1-1, is DAGVTQSPTHLIKTRGQQVTLRCSPISGHKSVSWYQQVLGQGPQFIFQYYEKEERGRGNFPDRFSARQFPNYSSELNVNALLLGDSALYLCASSPPPGGGTEAFFGQGTRLTVV.

This clonotype appeared a few times. The rearrangement joins TRBV14 to TRBJ1-1; D perhaps matches TRBD1 (5 bases). Trimming removed 5 bases at V and 0 bases at J, with 13 bases between. The CDR3 spans 15 residues. In germline, CDR1 is SGHDN, CDR2 FVKESK. The CDR3 sequence: CASSGAGGMNTEAFF. The CDR3 DNA follows: TGTGCCAGCAGCGGGGCGGGCGGAATGAACACTGAAGCTTTCTTT.

There are many counts of this clonotype. The chain employs TRBV6-2 or TRBV6-3 and TRBJ2-6; no clear D gene. V was clipped by 2 bases and J by 4 bases, with 9 bases between them. The CDR3 is 15 amino acids. Germline loops: CDR1 MNHEY, CDR2 SVGEGT. The CDR3 region is CASSYVGPGANVLTF. CDR3 in DNA: TGTGCCAGCAGTTACGTCGGTCCCGGGGCCAACGTCCTGACTTTC.